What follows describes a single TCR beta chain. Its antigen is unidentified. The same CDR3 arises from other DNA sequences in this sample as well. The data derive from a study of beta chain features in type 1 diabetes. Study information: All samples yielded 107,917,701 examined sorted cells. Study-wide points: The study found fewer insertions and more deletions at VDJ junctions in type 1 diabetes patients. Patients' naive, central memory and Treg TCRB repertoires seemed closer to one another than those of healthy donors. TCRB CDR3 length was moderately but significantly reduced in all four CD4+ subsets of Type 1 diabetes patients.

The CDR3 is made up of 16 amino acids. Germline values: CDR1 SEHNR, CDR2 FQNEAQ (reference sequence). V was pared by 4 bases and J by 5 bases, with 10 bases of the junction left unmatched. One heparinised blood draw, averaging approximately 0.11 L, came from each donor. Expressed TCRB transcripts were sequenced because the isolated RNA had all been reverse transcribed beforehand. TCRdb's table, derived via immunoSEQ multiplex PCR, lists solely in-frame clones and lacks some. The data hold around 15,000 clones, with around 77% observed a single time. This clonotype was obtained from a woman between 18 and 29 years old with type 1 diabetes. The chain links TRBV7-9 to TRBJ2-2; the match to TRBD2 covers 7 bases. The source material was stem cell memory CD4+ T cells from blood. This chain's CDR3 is CASSSYSGLLTGELFF. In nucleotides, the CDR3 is TGTGCCAGCAGCTCCTACTCGGGACTACTAACCGGGGAGCTGTTTTTT.